This TCR beta chain originates from a study of CD8 T cells in ankylosing spondylitis. The germline CDR1 and CDR2 sequences are SGHTA and FQGNSA. This CDR3 region has 15 residues. J gave up 9 bases and V 4 bases, and 7 bases lay outside the gene matches. For TCR beta, libraries came from quantitative 5'-RACE with molecular barcodes. In TCRdb, the 5' RACE reads were re-called with MiXCR into one record per CDR3 protein. Of roughly 470,000 distinct CDR3 sequences in the sample, 20% to 30% were seen once. With regard to this clonotype: Its antigen remains unknown.

Findings and caveats of the study: Reactive arthritis synovial fluid and blood were previously reported to contain some motif variants. The authors reported significant enrichment of disease-linked clones in matched ankylosing spondylitis synovial fluid. Disease-linked clones, CD8+, were relatively rare in peripheral blood. Seemingly distinctive of ankylosing spondylitis blood was a TCR beta motif formed by eight highly homologous variants.

This chain links TRBV7-2 with TRBJ2-4, with TRBD2 identical over 12 bases. The TCR comes from a male donor with ankylosing spondylitis. The sample taken for sequencing was blood, either unsorted or a sorted T cell fraction (not recorded which). CDR3 region: CASSSRTSGERIQYF. CDR3 nucleotide sequence: TGTGCCAGCAGCTCCCGGACTAGCGGGGAACGCATTCAGTACTTC.